This TCR beta chain comes out of a study of blood T cell repertoires in COVID-19. Study context: Material from acute and convalescent COVID-19 was sourced from the United States, Italy and Spain. T cells, B-cell-depleted T cells, or PBMCs provided the cDNA or gDNA that served as material.

In the authors' methods: The assay estimated nucleated cells by amplifying reference gene primers. TCRdb's table, derived via immunoSEQ multiplex PCR, lists solely in-frame clones and lacks some. V, J and clone size derive from that table, while D and trimming were established from the DNA sequence. The table lists some 55,000 clones, 75% to 80% of them singletons. Losses at the gene ends were 7 bases for V and 0 bases for J; bases not matched to a gene: 6. CDR3 length: 15 amino acids. Germline V gene data show CDR1 as KGHDR and CDR2 as SFDVKD. Sequenced input: peripheral blood. The TCR originated in a man aged 65-85 years with active or convalescent COVID-19. The chain couples TRBV24-1 to TRBJ2-3; 7 nucleotides line up with TRBD2. This chain's CDR3 is CATRRGSGSTDTQYF. CDR3 in DNA: TGTGCCACCAGGCGCGGTAGCGGGAGCACAGATACGCAGTATTTT.